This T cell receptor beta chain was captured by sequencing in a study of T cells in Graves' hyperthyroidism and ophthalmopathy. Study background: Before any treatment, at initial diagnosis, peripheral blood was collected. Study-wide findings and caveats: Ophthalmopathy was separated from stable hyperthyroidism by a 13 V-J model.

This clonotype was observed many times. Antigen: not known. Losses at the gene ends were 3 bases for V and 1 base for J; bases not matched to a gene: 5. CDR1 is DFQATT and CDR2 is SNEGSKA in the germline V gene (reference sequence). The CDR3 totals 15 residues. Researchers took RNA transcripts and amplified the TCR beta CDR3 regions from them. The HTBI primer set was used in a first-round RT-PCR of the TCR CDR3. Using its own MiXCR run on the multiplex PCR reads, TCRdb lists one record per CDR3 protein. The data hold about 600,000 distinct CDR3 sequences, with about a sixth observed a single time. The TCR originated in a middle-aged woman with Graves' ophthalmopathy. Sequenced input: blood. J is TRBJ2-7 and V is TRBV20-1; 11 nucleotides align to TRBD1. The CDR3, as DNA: TGCAGTGCTAGCGAAGGACAGGGGGCGTCCTACGAGCAGTACTTC. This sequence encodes CSASEGQGASYEQYF.